This T cell receptor beta chain was sequenced during a study of T cells after yellow fever vaccination. Points from the study as a whole: Peak timing came faster in the weaker secondary response, day 5 versus 15. Post-booster samples contained most primary-vaccination clones (roughly 96% CD4, less than 90% CD8).

CDR3 length equals 14 residues. J lost 4 bases, V lost 7 bases, and 5 bases had no gene match. The germline gives CDR1 SGHTA, CDR2 FQGNSA. 5'RACE template switching produced TCR cDNA carrying a universal primer site and UMIs. TCRdb itself ran the 5' RACE reads through MiXCR, one entry per CDR3 protein. In the table there are some 110,000 distinct CDR3 sequences, roughly 7.9% of which are singletons. On this clonotype: What it recognizes is unknown.

The sample in question was CD4+ T cells sorted from PBMCs, obtained about 49 days after the first yellow fever vaccination. The chain uses TRBV7-2 and TRBJ2-7; 12 nucleotides align to TRBD2. The TCR comes from a man aged 18 to 29 who received the YFV17D yellow fever vaccine. This chain's CDR3 is CASTLAGGRYEQYF. CDR3 in DNA: TGTGCCAGCACCCTAGCGGGGGGGCGGTACGAGCAGTACTTC.